Each of the 22 T cell receptor beta chains below was sequenced from the same sample in a study of glioma-infiltrating T cells. Using RNA template, CDR3s of TCR alpha and beta were amplified with iRepertoire arm-PCR. TCRdb recomputed calls from the multiplex PCR reads with MiXCR, one row per CDR3 protein. The sample yields about 140,000 distinct CDR3 sequences, about two fifths seen once. Sequenced: glioma tissue, nonneoplastic brain tissue, or PBMCs (not recorded which). The origin of the receptors is a human donor with low-grade glioma or glioblastoma, undergoing nonglioma brain surgery, or in good health (not recorded which).

This clonotype came up a few times. The chain recombines TRBV29-1 with TRBJ2-1, with 10 bases identical to TRBD2. The V gene's germline CDR1 is SQVTM and CDR2 ANQGSEA. The CDR3 has 18 residues. Losses at the gene ends were 3 bases for V and 4 bases for J; bases not matched to a gene: 15. The CDR3 nucleotides are TGCAGCGTTGAGGTCCCGCTAGCGGGAGATCGTTGGTACAATGAGCAGTTCTTC. The encoded protein is CSVEVPLAGDRWYNEQFF.

This clonotype showed up just a few times. The chain couples TRBV7-2 to TRBJ2-7; no clear D. The V gene's germline CDR1 is SGHTA and CDR2 FQGNSA. Trimming cost V 6 bases and J 7 bases, with 7 bases left between them. The CDR3 runs to 10 residues. DNA for the CDR3: TGTGCCAGCAGGACCCCAGAGCAGTACTTC. This encodes CASRTPEQYF.

This clonotype was observed at least ten times. This rearrangement joins TRBV27 to TRBJ2-7; D call uncertain. From germline, CDR1 is MNHEY and CDR2 SMNVEV (reference sequence). This CDR3 region has 13 residues. Trimming removed 2 bases at V and 6 bases at J, with 11 bases between. CDR3 region: CASSLTVGAEQYF. The CDR3 nucleotides are TGTGCCAGCAGTTTAACCGTAGGTGCCGAGCAGTACTTC.

The chain couples TRBV27 to TRBJ2-1, with a weak D call TRBD2 (5 bases). The V end lost 5 bases, the J end lost 9 bases, and 11 bases lay between the germline ends. CDR1 is MNHEY and CDR2 is SMNVEV in the germline V gene (reference sequence). This CDR3 contains 12 residues. The DNA of the CDR3 is TGTGCCAGCAGTGAGGGTTATCCTGAGCAGTTCTTC. Translated: CASSEGYPEQFF.

V usage is TRBV20-1 and J usage is TRBJ1-3; perhaps TRBD1 as D (5 bases). The CDR3 loop spans 16 amino acids. Germline CDR1 is DFQATT and CDR2 is SNEGSKA (reference sequence). V lost 0 bases to trimming and J lost 0 bases, with 12 bases between them. The CDR3 region is CSARDSGTRSGNTIYF. CDR3 nucleotide sequence: TGCAGTGCTAGAGATAGCGGGACCCGCTCTGGAAACACCATATATTTT.

The gene calls are TRBV7-2 and TRBJ2-1; TRBD2 aligns across 8 bases. This CDR3 comprises 15 residues. Germline V gives CDR1 SGHTA, CDR2 FQGNSA. Unmatched junction bases numbered 8, after V lost 3 bases and J lost 7 bases. The CDR3 DNA reads TGTGCCAGCAGCTTTCCAGCGGGAGAGGGAAATGAGCAGTTCTTC. It is translated as CASSFPAGEGNEQFF. Filled out from reference TRBV7-2 and TRBJ2-1, the complete variable domain reads GAGVSQSPSNKVTEKGKDVELRCDPISGHTALYWYRQSLGQGLEFLIYFQGNSAPDKSGLPSDRFSAERTGGSVSTLTIQRTQQEDSAVYLCASSFPAGEGNEQFFGPGTRLTVL.

Only a few counts were recorded for this clonotype. The J gene is TRBJ1-1, the V gene TRBV6-4, with 11 bases that match TRBD1. This CDR3 is built from 14 residues. Trimming took 6 bases from V and 5 from J; bases not matched to a gene: 5. In germline, CDR1 is MRHNA, CDR2 SNTAGT. The CDR3 DNA sequence: TGTGCCAGCAGGGGGGACAGGGGGTTTACTGAAGCTTTCTTT. It codes for CASRGDRGFTEAFF.

The gene calls are TRBV6-6 and TRBJ2-1, with D possibly being TRBD1 (5 bases). Germline lookup yields CDR1 MNHNY and CDR2 SVGAGI (reference sequence). V was pared by 10 bases and J by 7 bases, with 14 bases between. This CDR3 spans 12 amino acids. In nucleotides, the CDR3 is TGTGCCACGTCTGGGGCACAGAATGAGCAGTTCTTC. It encodes CATSGAQNEQFF.

This clonotype was recorded at least ten times. The chain has TRBV6-2 or TRBV6-3 and TRBJ1-5, with D uncertain. This CDR3 region has 14 residues. The germline gives CDR1 MNHEY, CDR2 SVGEGT. V shed 8 bases and J shed 3 bases, with 14 bases lying between them. CDR3 amino acids: CASHDPGFNQPQHF. The CDR3 coding sequence is TGTGCCAGCCACGACCCGGGGTTCAATCAGCCCCAGCATTTT.

This chain links TRBV20-1 with TRBJ2-5; 8 nucleotides agree with TRBD1. Germline CDR1 reads DFQATT; CDR2 reads SNEGSKA (reference sequence). The length of the CDR3 is 14 residues. Trimming removed 0 bases from V and 5 bases from J; junction bases left unmatched: 5. The CDR3 DNA is TGCAGTGCTAGAGATTCCAGGGGGCTTGAGACCCAGTACTTC. This gives the protein CSARDSRGLETQYF.

The V call is TRBV3-1, the J call TRBJ2-3; 7 bases map to TRBD2. V lost 8 bases, J lost 2 bases, and 1 base stayed unmatched. The germline gives CDR1 LGHDT, CDR2 YNNKEL (reference sequence). CDR3 length: 12 amino acids. The CDR3 nucleotides are TGTGCCAGCGGGGACTACACAGATACGCAGTATTTT. Encoded protein: CASGDYTDTQYF.

The rearrangement joins TRBV20-1 to TRBJ1-5; D is perhaps TRBD1 (5 bases). Trimming took 2 bases from V and 4 from J, leaving 9 bases between them. CDR1 is DFQATT and CDR2 is SNEGSKA in the germline V gene (reference sequence). The CDR3 covers 13 residues. CDR3 nucleotides: TGCAGTGCTAGAAGAGGGACGAATCAGCCCCAGCATTTT. Translating gives CSARRGTNQPQHF.

This clonotype is a singleton in its sample. This sequence joins TRBV11-2 and TRBJ2-1; unclear D gene. This CDR3 has 15 residues. CDR1 is SGHAT, CDR2 FQNNGV, per germline. The V and J ends lost 5 bases and 6 bases respectively, with 17 bases between them. The CDR3 here is CASSPPLVESNEQFF. Here the CDR3 DNA reads TGTGCCAGCAGCCCACCTCTTGTGGAGAGCAATGAGCAGTTCTTC.

This clonotype came up once. V is TRBV20-1 and J is TRBJ2-7; D is possibly TRBD2 (5 bases). Germline CDR1 reads DFQATT; CDR2 reads SNEGSKA (reference sequence). Trimming pared 6 bases from V and 6 bases from J, leaving 12 bases between. The CDR3 is made up of 11 amino acids. The CDR3 sequence: CSAHGSGEQYF. DNA for the CDR3: TGCAGTGCCCATGGCAGCGGCGAGCAGTACTTC.

There are a few counts of this clonotype. The rearrangement links TRBV7-8 to TRBJ2-5; D gene unclear. CDR3 length equals 13 residues. Trimming left V 7 bases short and J 3 bases short, with 12 bases between. In germline, CDR1 is SGHVS, CDR2 FQNEAQ. The CDR3 nucleotides read TGTGCCAGCACCGCTAGGTGGGAAGAGACCCAGTACTTC. Translated, it gives CASTARWEETQYF.

The rearrangement uses TRBV6-1 and TRBJ1-1, with TRBD1 matching 9 bases. Germline trimming cut 1 base from V and 3 bases from J; bases unmatched to any gene: 3. This CDR3 spans 15 amino acids. Germline CDR1 is MNHNS and CDR2 is SASEGT. The CDR3 nucleotides are TGTGCCAGCAGTGAAGTTGGGACAGGGCACACTGAAGCTTTCTTT. It encodes CASSEVGTGHTEAFF.

This clonotype was observed a few times. The chain recombines TRBV6-1 with TRBJ2-5; weak D call: TRBD2 (5 bases). The germline CDR1 and CDR2 sequences are MNHNS and SASEGT. Trimming pared 7 bases from V and 1 base from J, leaving 13 bases between. This CDR3 contains 14 residues. CDR3 protein: CASTPGTSQETQYF. The CDR3 coding sequence is TGTGCCAGCACTCCGGGAACAAGCCAAGAGACCCAGTACTTC.

V is TRBV20-1 and J is TRBJ1-2; TRBD1 agrees at 10 bases. This CDR3 has 14 amino acids. The V gene end was trimmed by 2 bases and the J gene end by 7 bases; junction bases not matched to a gene: 7. Germline V gene data show CDR1 as DFQATT and CDR2 as SNEGSKA (reference sequence). The CDR3 loop reads CSARPGTGEGGYTF. In DNA, the CDR3 is TGCAGTGCTAGACCGGGGACAGGGGAAGGTGGCTACACCTTC.

In this sample, this clonotype turned up a few times. V gene TRBV10-3 combines with J gene TRBJ2-3; TRBD2 is a possible D gene (5 bases). The CDR3 runs to 14 residues. The germline V gene has CDR1 ENHRY and CDR2 SYGVKD. V lost 6 bases and J lost 1, with 11 bases in between. This CDR3 is CAISGLGRTDTQYF. The CDR3 region has the DNA TGTGCCATCAGCGGACTCGGGCGCACAGATACGCAGTATTTT.

With respect to this clonotype: One end of the junction is discordant with germline, which a read error may explain. The rearrangement joins TRBV6-6 to TRBJ2-1, with 11 bases identical to TRBD2. Germline V lookup: CDR1 MNHNY, CDR2 SVGAGI (reference sequence). The CDR3 is 15 amino acids. CDR3 nucleotide sequence: TGCGCCAGCAGGGTAGCGGGGGGGTTCTACAATGAGCAGTTCTTC. Residues: CASRVAGGFYNEQFF.

This clonotype was seen at least ten times. The V and J genes are TRBV6-1 and TRBJ1-3; D unresolved. The CDR3 has 14 residues. Germline V gene data show CDR1 as MNHNS and CDR2 as SASEGT. V was shortened by 7 bases and J by 2 bases, with 12 bases between the two germline ends. The chain's CDR3 is CASKRIVTGNTIYF. The DNA of the CDR3 is TGTGCCAGCAAAAGGATAGTCACTGGAAACACCATATATTTT.

The chain carries TRBV6-1 and TRBJ2-7; D call uncertain. V lost 6 bases to trimming and J lost 6 bases, with 15 bases between them. This CDR3 has 13 amino acids. Germline V gene lookup returns CDR1 MNHNS and CDR2 SASEGT. CDR3 DNA sequence: TGTGCCAGCAGGTTAAACTCCCTCGGCGAGCAGTACTTC. Its translation: CASRLNSLGEQYF.